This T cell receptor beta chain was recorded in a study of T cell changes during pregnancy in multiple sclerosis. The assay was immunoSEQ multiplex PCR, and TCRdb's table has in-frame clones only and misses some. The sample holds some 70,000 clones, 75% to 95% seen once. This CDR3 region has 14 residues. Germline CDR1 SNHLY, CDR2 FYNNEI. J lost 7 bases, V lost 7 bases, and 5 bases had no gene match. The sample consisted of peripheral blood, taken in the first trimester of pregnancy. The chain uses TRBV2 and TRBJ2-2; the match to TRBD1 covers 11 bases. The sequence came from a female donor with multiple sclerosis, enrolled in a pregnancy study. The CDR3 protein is CASIAGTGGGELFF. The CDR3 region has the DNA TGTGCCAGCATCGCTGGGACAGGGGGCGGGGAGCTGTTTTTT.